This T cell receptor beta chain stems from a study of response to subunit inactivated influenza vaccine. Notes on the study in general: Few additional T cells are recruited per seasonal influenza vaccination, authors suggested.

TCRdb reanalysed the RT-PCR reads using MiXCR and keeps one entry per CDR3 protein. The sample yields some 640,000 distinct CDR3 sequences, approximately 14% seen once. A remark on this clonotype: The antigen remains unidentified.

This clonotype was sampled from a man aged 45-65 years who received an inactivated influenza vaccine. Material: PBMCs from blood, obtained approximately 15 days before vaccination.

The CDR3 DNA sequence: TGTGCCAGCAGCAAAGAGGTCTACGGGGGAAGGCTACGAGGGCAGTACTTC. Translating it yields CASSKEVYGGRLRGQYF. This chain joins TRBV21-1 and TRBJ2-7; the table names TRBD1, a call not compared with the DNA. TRBV21-1 is annotated as a pseudogene. CDR3 length: 17 residues.